This T cell receptor (beta chain) was obtained from a study of cytomegalovirus exposure and HLA in healthy donors. This clone has only one observation. PCR used 60 Vbeta primers and 13 Jbeta primers. The protocol was immunoSEQ multiplex PCR, while the TCRdb copy is restricted to in-frame clones and leaves out a portion. In the table there are 90,000 to 95,000 clones, around three quarters of which are singletons. The germline V gene encodes CDR1 KGHSH and CDR2 LQKENI. The CDR3 is made up of 13 amino acids. V shed 2 bases and J shed 10 bases, with 12 bases lying between them. V usage is TRBV18 and J usage is TRBJ2-1; D gene ambiguous. The sample was PBMCs. This clonotype was obtained from a man aged 25-40 years in good health and CMV-seronegative. CDR3 in amino acids: CASSPMRGSEQFF. In DNA form, the CDR3 reads TGTGCCAGCTCACCAATGAGAGGAAGCGAGCAGTTCTTC.